The rows below give T cell receptor beta chains drawn from one sample of a study of vaccination and CD4 T cells after COVID-19. Each CDR3 protein is one row after TCRdb ran MiXCR on the PCR reads. The table has more than 2,500 distinct CDR3 sequences, under 55% seen once; the top ten hold approximately 17%. Antigens for these TCRs are unknown. Sequences were obtained from CD4+ T cells from blood, cultured in vitro. These receptors all come from a human donor who had recovered from COVID-19. Both conserved end residues are part of each CDR3. A D gene is named only where the DNA matches it firmly.

V: TRBV5-4; D: -; CDR3: CASSNRYGGDEQFF
V: TRBV7-2; D: -; CDR3: CASSLGGNRNQPQHF
V: TRBV20-1; D: -; CDR3: CSARDTDHYGYTF
V: TRBV28; D: -; CDR3: CASTPRGRFGPQHF
V: TRBV5-4; D: -; CDR3: CASSPPGTDTQYF
V: TRBV5-3; D: -; CDR3: CARSLVYTVMNTEAFF
V: TRBV6-1; D: -; CDR3: CASSEARGTVVYNEQFF
V: TRBV2; D: TRBD1; CDR3: CASNGRTGPDNSPLHF
V: TRBV2; D: TRBD1; CDR3: CASSIRGLVGYTF
V: TRBV6-5; D: TRBD1; CDR3: CASSSLTGATYEQYF
V: TRBV27; D: -; CDR3: CATGDPSRNQPQHF
V: TRBV9; D: TRBD2; CDR3: CASSMASGGKGETQYF
V: TRBV2; D: TRBD1; CDR3: CASSEVFGQGAQEQYF
V: TRBV4-1; D: -; CDR3: CASSPHRDQRPFYGYTF
V: TRBV7-9; D: TRBD1; CDR3: CASSLGQGASYGYTF
V: TRBV15; D: -; CDR3: CATSRDLSIPETQYF
V: TRBV20-1; D: -; CDR3: CSARTGNYGYTF
V: TRBV7-2; D: -; CDR3: CASSLQQETQYF
V: TRBV7-8; D: TRBD1; CDR3: CASSLSTGGGSEAFF
V: TRBV7-9; D: TRBD1; CDR3: CASSYPGTGGWTEAFF
V: TRBV5-5; D: -; CDR3: CASSLVNGDTGELFF
V: TRBV4-2; D: TRBD1; CDR3: CASSQEGDRGPRAFF
V: TRBV9; D: -; CDR3: CASSSRGSFGYTF